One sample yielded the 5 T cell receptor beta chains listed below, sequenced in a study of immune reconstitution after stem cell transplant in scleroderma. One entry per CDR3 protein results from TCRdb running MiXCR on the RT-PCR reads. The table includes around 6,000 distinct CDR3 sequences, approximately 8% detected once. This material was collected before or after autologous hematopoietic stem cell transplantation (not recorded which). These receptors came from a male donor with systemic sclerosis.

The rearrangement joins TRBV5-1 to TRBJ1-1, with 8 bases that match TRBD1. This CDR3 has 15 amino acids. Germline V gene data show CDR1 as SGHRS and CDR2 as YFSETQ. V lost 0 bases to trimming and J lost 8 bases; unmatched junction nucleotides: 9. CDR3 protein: CASSLASGRGQEAFF. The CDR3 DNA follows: TGCGCCAGCAGCTTGGCCTCAGGCAGGGGGCAAGAAGCTTTCTTT.

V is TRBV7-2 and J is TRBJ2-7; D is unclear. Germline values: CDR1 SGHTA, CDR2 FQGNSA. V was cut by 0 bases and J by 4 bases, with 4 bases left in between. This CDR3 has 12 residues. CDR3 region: CASSLAKYEQYF. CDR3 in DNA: TGTGCCAGCAGCTTAGCGAAGTACGAGCAGTACTTC. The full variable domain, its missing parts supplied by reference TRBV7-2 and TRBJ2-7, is GAGVSQSPSNKVTEKGKDVELRCDPISGHTALYWYRQSLGQGLEFLIYFQGNSAPDKSGLPSDRFSAERTGGSVSTLTIQRTQQEDSAVYLCASSLAKYEQYFGPGTRLTVT.

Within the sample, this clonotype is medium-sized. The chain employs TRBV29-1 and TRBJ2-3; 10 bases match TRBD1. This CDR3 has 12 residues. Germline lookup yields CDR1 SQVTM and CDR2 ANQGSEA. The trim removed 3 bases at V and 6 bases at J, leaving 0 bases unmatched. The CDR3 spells CSVEDRGDTQYF. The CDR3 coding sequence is TGCAGCGTTGAGGACAGGGGGGATACGCAGTATTTT.

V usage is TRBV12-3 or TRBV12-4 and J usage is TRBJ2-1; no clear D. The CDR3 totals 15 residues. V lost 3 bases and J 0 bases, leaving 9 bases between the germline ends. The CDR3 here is CASSFAVNSYNEQFF. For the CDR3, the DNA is TGTGCCAGCAGTTTTGCAGTAAACTCCTACAATGAGCAGTTCTTC.

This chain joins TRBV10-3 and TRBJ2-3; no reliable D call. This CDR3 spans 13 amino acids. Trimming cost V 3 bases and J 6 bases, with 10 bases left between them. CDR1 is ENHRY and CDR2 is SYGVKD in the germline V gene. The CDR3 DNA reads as TGTGCCATCAGTGACGCCAAAATGGATACGCAGTATTTT. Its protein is CAISDAKMDTQYF.